This passage covers 30 T cell receptor beta chains from one sample sequenced in a study of blood T cell repertoires in COVID-19. The method was immunoSEQ multiplex PCR; TCRdb's version includes in-frame clones alone and lacks a portion of them. The sample has 65,000 to 90,000 clones; roughly three quarters are singletons. The material sequenced was peripheral blood. These TCRs come from a man in his 70s with COVID-19, enrolled during active disease.

This chain connects TRBV5-1 to TRBJ1-4; the D is unclear. Germline V gene lookup returns CDR1 SGHRS and CDR2 YFSETQ. The V and J ends lost 4 bases and 1 base respectively, with 8 bases between them. The CDR3 length is 14 residues. CDR3 in amino acids: CASSLGGTNEKLFF. The DNA of the CDR3 is TGCGCCAGCAGCCTGGGAGGAACTAATGAAAAACTGTTTTTT.

This clone was counted a few times. This chain joins TRBV5-1 and TRBJ2-7, with D possibly TRBD1 on 6 matching bases. This CDR3 contains 14 residues. Germline-derived CDR1 and CDR2 are SGHRS and YFSETQ. V lost 4 bases to trimming and J lost 3 bases, with 14 bases between them. The CDR3 DNA reads TGCGCCAGCAGCCAAACGGGACAAAACTACGAGCAGTACTTC. It translates to CASSQTGQNYEQYF.

The J gene is TRBJ2-2, the V gene TRBV18, with a possible D match to TRBD2 (5 bases). CDR3 length equals 15 residues. Trimming removed 3 bases at V and 4 bases at J, with 12 bases between. Looked up from germline, CDR1 is KGHSH and CDR2 is LQKENI. The CDR3 DNA reads as TGTGCCAGCTCACCGCCTAGCCTGGGCACCGGGGAGCTGTTTTTT. Its translation: CASSPPSLGTGELFF.

The chain couples TRBV28 to TRBJ1-1; D is uncertain. Germline V gives CDR1 MDHEN, CDR2 SYDVKM. The CDR3 contains 16 residues. The V end lost 6 bases, the J end lost 0 bases, and 17 bases lay between the germline ends. CDR3 coding DNA: TGTGCCAGCAGCCCATTCGGAACTACAATGAACACTGAAGCTTTCTTT. Translation: CASSPFGTTMNTEAFF.

The V call is TRBV4-1, the J call TRBJ2-1; D possibly corresponds to TRBD1 (5 bases). From germline, CDR1 is MGHRA and CDR2 YSYEKL. This CDR3 contains 15 residues. V was shortened by 3 bases and J by 4 bases, with 13 bases between the two germline ends. The CDR3 coding sequence is TGCGCCAGCAGCCAGGGGCAGGTGACTTACAATGAGCAGTTCTTC. It yields the protein CASSQGQVTYNEQFF.

The V call is TRBV7-2, the J call TRBJ1-4; no firm D call. Per germline, CDR1 SGHTA and CDR2 FQGNSA. The CDR3 covers 14 residues. The V end was cut by 2 bases, the J end by 4 bases, with 8 bases between. The CDR3 here is CASSLMGLNEKLFF. CDR3 coding DNA: TGTGCCAGCAGCTTAATGGGCCTTAATGAAAAACTGTTTTTT. Full variable domain (rest looked up from reference TRBV7-2 and TRBJ1-4): GAGVSQSPSNKVTEKGKDVELRCDPISGHTALYWYRQSLGQGLEFLIYFQGNSAPDKSGLPSDRFSAERTGGSVSTLTIQRTQQEDSAVYLCASSLMGLNEKLFFGSGTQLSVL.

This clone is a singleton in its sample. This chain joins TRBV19 and TRBJ2-3; 8 bases align to TRBD1. The CDR3 totals 14 residues. J was trimmed by 2 bases and V by 6 bases; bases with no gene match: 4. From germline, CDR1 is LNHDA and CDR2 SQIVND (reference sequence). CDR3 nucleotides: TGTGCCAGTAGCCTGGGACAGGACACAGATACGCAGTATTTT. This codes for CASSLGQDTDTQYF. Based on the CDR3 plus reference TRBV19 and TRBJ2-3, the full variable domain is DGGITQSPKYLFRKEGQNVTLSCEQNLNHDAMYWYRQDPGQGLRLIYYSQIVNDFQKGDIAEGYSVSREKKESFPLTVTSAQKNPTAFYLCASSLGQDTDTQYFGPGTRLTVL.

This chain joins TRBV7-3 and TRBJ1-1, with 10 bases identical to TRBD1. Trimming took 5 bases from V and 6 from J; bases not matched to a gene: 3. CDR3 size: 13 residues. CDR1 is SGHTA and CDR2 is FQGTGA in the germline V gene. CDR3 sequence reads: CASSPGTGAEAFF. For the CDR3, the DNA is TGTGCCAGCAGCCCAGGGACAGGGGCTGAAGCTTTCTTT.

This sequence joins TRBV28 and TRBJ1-1, with 7 bases identical to TRBD1. The V and J ends lost 4 bases and 1 base, in that order; junction bases with no gene match: 3. From germline, CDR1 is MDHEN and CDR2 SYDVKM. There are 14 residues in the CDR3. CDR3 coding DNA: TGTGCCAGCAGTTCAGGACAGGCGAACACTGAAGCTTTCTTT. Protein product: CASSSGQANTEAFF.

The V and J genes are TRBV7-2 and TRBJ2-7; TRBD2 is a possible D gene (6 bases). Germline V CDR1 and CDR2: SGHTA, FQGNSA. V gave up 3 bases and J gave up 7 bases, with 19 bases separating them. There are 15 residues in the CDR3. The CDR3 here is CASSFDEPGLIEQYF. The DNA of the CDR3 is TGTGCCAGCAGCTTCGACGAACCGGGACTCATTGAGCAGTACTTC.

Remarks on this clone: Other DNA sequences in the same sample also yield this CDR3. This sequence joins TRBV27 and TRBJ2-7; 7 positions match TRBD1. V trimming: 5 bases; J trimming: 0 bases; junction bases outside the gene matches: 4. Germline CDR1 reads MNHEY; CDR2 reads SMNVEV (reference sequence). The CDR3 loop spans 14 amino acids. The CDR3 loop is CASSQQGSSYEQYF. The CDR3 bases are TGTGCCAGCAGTCAACAGGGGAGCTCCTACGAGCAGTACTTC.

The rearrangement links TRBV9 to TRBJ1-6; D unclear. Germline loops: CDR1 SGDLS, CDR2 YYNGEE. V was clipped by 0 bases and J by 10 bases, with 14 bases between them. This CDR3 region has 15 residues. The CDR3, as DNA: TGTGCCAGCAGCGTAGGCGACTCCTCGGGGTCACCCCTCCACTTT. Its translation: CASSVGDSSGSPLHF.

The chain has TRBV28 and TRBJ2-2; D perhaps matches TRBD1 (5 bases). V dropped 2 bases and J dropped 4 bases, with 17 bases sitting between them. This CDR3 comprises 17 residues. Germline assignment: CDR1 MDHEN and CDR2 SYDVKM. The CDR3 reads CASSLRKSRGSTGELFF. As DNA, the CDR3 is TGTGCCAGCAGTTTAAGAAAGTCAAGGGGCAGCACCGGGGAGCTGTTTTTT.

The chain joins TRBV6-5 to TRBJ2-7; the D gene is possibly TRBD2 (6 bases). The CDR3 totals 15 residues. Trimming shortened V by 6 bases and J by 5 bases, and 20 bases separated the two germline ends. Germline V CDR1 and CDR2: MNHEY, SVGAGI. The CDR3 sequence: CASSPAGGPVNEQYF. The CDR3 region has the DNA TGTGCCAGCAGCCCGGCCGGAGGGCCGGTTAACGAGCAGTACTTC.

The chain employs TRBV6-5 and TRBJ2-7, with 8 positions matching TRBD2. CDR3 size: 15 residues. Germline CDR1 is MNHEY and CDR2 is SVGAGI. V shed 6 bases, J shed 3 bases, and the junction held 10 bases outside the gene matches. CDR3 nucleotide sequence: TGTGCCAGCAGGAGCCGGGAGGGGGAGGTCTACGAGCAGTACTTC. Translation: CASRSREGEVYEQYF.

This clone came up once. V gene TRBV9 combines with J gene TRBJ2-7, with TRBD2 matching 11 bases. CDR1 and CDR2 (germline): SGDLS, YYNGEE. The CDR3 has 15 residues. V was pared by 4 bases and J by 3 bases, with 6 bases of the junction left unmatched. The CDR3: CASSPGLAVNYEQYF. The DNA for the CDR3 is TGTGCCAGCAGCCCGGGACTAGCGGTGAACTACGAGCAGTACTTC. The entire variable domain, with the rest obtained from reference TRBV9 and TRBJ2-7, is as follows: DSGVTQTPKHLITATGQRVTLRCSPRSGDLSVYWYQQSLDQGLQFLIQYYNGEERAKGNILERFSAQQFPDLHSELNLSSLELGDSALYFCASSPGLAVNYEQYFGPGTRLTVT.

This chain joins TRBV19 and TRBJ1-1, with D tentatively TRBD1 (6 bases). The germline CDR1 and CDR2 sequences are LNHDA and SQIVND (reference sequence). This CDR3 has 14 residues. V was shortened by 5 bases and J by 1 base, with 11 bases between the two germline ends. CDR3 DNA: TGTGCCAGTAGTGCTACAGGGAGGAACACTGAAGCTTTCTTT. Its protein is CASSATGRNTEAFF. The variable domain in full, with the rest retrieved from reference TRBV19 and TRBJ1-1, is DGGITQSPKYLFRKEGQNVTLSCEQNLNHDAMYWYRQDPGQGLRLIYYSQIVNDFQKGDIAEGYSVSREKKESFPLTVTSAQKNPTAFYLCASSATGRNTEAFFGQGTRLTVV.

The V call is TRBV27, the J call TRBJ2-3; 11 positions match TRBD2. Germline CDR1 and CDR2: MNHEY and SMNVEV (reference sequence). The J segment lost 3 bases and the V segment lost 1 base, leaving 0 bases of the junction unmatched. The CDR3 sequence is 15 residues long. The DNA for the CDR3 is TGTGCCAGCAGTTTATTAGCGGGAGGGACAGATACGCAGTATTTT. It translates to CASSLLAGGTDTQYF.

The gene calls are TRBV18 and TRBJ2-1, with D perhaps matching TRBD2 (5 bases). Germline V CDR1 and CDR2: KGHSH, LQKENI. The CDR3 covers 17 residues. V lost 2 bases, J lost 6 bases, and 20 bases lay in between. The CDR3: CASSPEVRESVRNEQFF. As DNA, the CDR3 is TGTGCCAGCTCACCAGAGGTGAGGGAGTCGGTACGCAATGAGCAGTTCTTC.

J is TRBJ1-1 and V is TRBV19, with 8 bases that match TRBD1. This CDR3 is 15 amino acids long. Trimming cost V 7 bases and J 0 bases; bases outside gene matches: 7. Germline V gene lookup returns CDR1 LNHDA and CDR2 SQIVND (reference sequence). The CDR3 loop reads CASNRGGPMNTEAFF. The CDR3 DNA is TGTGCCAGTAACAGGGGGGGGCCCATGAACACTGAAGCTTTCTTT.

The chain couples TRBV30 to TRBJ1-4; 8 nucleotides agree with TRBD1. Germline-derived CDR1 and CDR2 are GTSNPN and SVGIG (reference sequence). The V segment lost 1 base and the J segment 15 bases; nucleotides outside the gene matches: 7. CDR3 length: 12 residues. The CDR3 coding sequence is TGTGCCTGGAGTGCATCTACGGGACAGGTGTTTTTT. Protein: CAWSASTGQVFF.

The chain uses TRBV19 and TRBJ1-6; 7 bases are shared with TRBD1. This CDR3 spans 15 amino acids. Looked up from germline, CDR1 is LNHDA and CDR2 is SQIVND (reference sequence). V was clipped by 7 bases and J by 4 bases; unmatched bases: 7. The CDR3, as DNA: TGTGCCAGTAAGGAGGGGGCTATATATAATTCACCCCTCCACTTT. Protein: CASKEGAIYNSPLHF.

This rearrangement joins TRBV7-2 to TRBJ2-4; 11 positions match TRBD2. The CDR3 is 19 residues long. The germline V gene encodes CDR1 SGHTA and CDR2 FQGNSA. V was clipped by 6 bases and J by 0 bases; unmatched bases: 13. CDR3 DNA sequence: TGTGCCAGCAGTCTCTCCGGGACTAGCGGACGTCTAGCCAAAAACATTCAGTACTTC. This translates into CASSLSGTSGRLAKNIQYF.

V usage is TRBV7-3 and J usage is TRBJ2-5; 8 nucleotides align to TRBD2. This CDR3 is built from 18 residues. From germline, CDR1 is SGHTA and CDR2 FQGTGA. V lost 0 bases to trimming and J lost 5 bases; unmatched junction nucleotides: 14. The CDR3 bases are TGTGCCAGCAGCTTAACCCCAGCGGGAGTGGGGGAGGGGGAGACCCAGTACTTC. Protein: CASSLTPAGVGEGETQYF.

This chain joins TRBV4-2 and TRBJ2-7; 7 nucleotides match TRBD2. The CDR3 totals 14 residues. Trimming removed 1 base from V and 4 bases from J; junction bases left unmatched: 4. Germline loops: CDR1 LGHNA, CDR2 YNFKEQ. CDR3 in amino acids: CASSQGDYRYEQYF. The CDR3, as DNA: TGTGCCAGCAGCCAAGGGGACTACCGATACGAGCAGTACTTC.

The chain joins TRBV5-4 to TRBJ1-2; TRBD1 matches 7 bases. Trimming took 5 bases from V and 2 from J; bases not matched to a gene: 6. Germline CDR1 SGHNT, CDR2 YYREEE (reference sequence). The CDR3 is made up of 14 amino acids. CDR3 coding DNA: TGTGCCAGCAGAGTCGAAGGGGGCAACTATGGCTACACCTTC. Amino acid sequence: CASRVEGGNYGYTF.

The chain is built from TRBV23-1 and TRBJ1-6, with a weak D call TRBD1 (5 bases). TRBV23-1 is given ORF status, its function remaining uncertain. With 0 bases removed from V and 9 bases from J, the gap between germline ends came to 12 bases. This CDR3 region has 15 residues. CDR3 bases: TGCGCCAGCAGTCAATCATCGGGGGTTGGTTCACCCCTCCACTTT. Its translation is CASSQSSGVGSPLHF.

The rearrangement uses TRBV4-3 and TRBJ2-1; 10 nucleotides match TRBD2. The CDR3 runs 16 residues. The germline V gene has CDR1 LGHNA and CDR2 YSLEER. The V gene end was trimmed by 0 bases and the J gene end by 6 bases; junction bases not matched to a gene: 5. Here the CDR3 DNA reads TGCGCCAGCAGCCAAGAGTTTCTAGCGGGGGCCAATGAGCAGTTCTTC. Amino acids: CASSQEFLAGANEQFF.

The rearrangement links TRBV5-8 to TRBJ1-1, with 7 bases identical to TRBD1. V trimming: 1 base; J trimming: 1 base; junction bases outside the gene matches: 4. CDR1 and CDR2 (germline): SGHTS, YDEGEE. CDR3 size: 15 residues. CDR3 coding DNA: TGTGCCAGCAGCTTGCCCGGGACAGCGAACACTGAAGCTTTCTTT. As protein: CASSLPGTANTEAFF.

V gene TRBV4-1 combines with J gene TRBJ2-5; 7 bases fit TRBD1. This CDR3 has 15 residues. CDR1 and CDR2 (germline): MGHRA, YSYEKL. V gave up 4 bases and J gave up 1 base; unmatched junction bases: 6. As DNA, the CDR3 is TGCGCCAGCAGCCGAATACACAGGGGCCAAGAGACCCAGTACTTC. Its protein product is CASSRIHRGQETQYF.